This passage covers 16 T cell receptor beta chains from one sample sequenced in a study of cytomegalovirus exposure and HLA in healthy donors. Primers included in the PCR were 60 Vbeta and 13 Jbeta primers. This table comes from immunoSEQ multiplex PCR, and its TCRdb copy is limited to in-frame clones, with some not included. The repertoire holds approximately 22,000 clones, with 60% to 80% as singletons. What was sequenced was PBMCs. All receptors come from a man aged 55 to 69 in good health and CMV-seronegative.

The chain has TRBV27 and TRBJ2-7, with D possibly matching TRBD2 (6 bases). With 5 bases removed from V and 2 bases from J, the gap between germline ends came to 13 bases. The V gene's germline CDR1 is MNHEY and CDR2 SMNVEV (reference sequence). The CDR3 has 14 amino acids. DNA of the CDR3: TGTGCCAGCAGTAGGGAGGTGCCACCCTACGAGCAGTACTTC. Its protein is CASSREVPPYEQYF.

The chain couples TRBV5-8 to TRBJ1-1; D gene unclear. Germline V lookup: CDR1 SGHTS, CDR2 YDEGEE. The V end lost 4 bases, the J end lost 1 base, and 14 bases lay between the germline ends. The CDR3 consists of 15 residues. The CDR3 DNA is TGTGCCAGCAGCCTTACCGGGATTTCGAACACTGAAGCTTTCTTT. Amino acid sequence: CASSLTGISNTEAFF.

The genes are TRBV7-3 and TRBJ2-2; no definite D call. The CDR3 contains 13 residues. Trimming shortened V by 2 bases and J by 4 bases, and 5 bases separated the two germline ends. Germline V gene sequence: CDR1 SGHTA, CDR2 FQGTGA. The CDR3 DNA reads as TGTGCCAGCAGCTTATCGGGCACCGGGGAGCTGTTTTTT. Translation gives CASSLSGTGELFF.

This clone was observed a handful of times. The J gene is TRBJ1-4, the V gene TRBV19; 9 bases align to TRBD1. The CDR3 extends over 14 amino acids. Germline CDR1 and CDR2: LNHDA and SQIVND (reference sequence). With V trimmed by 5 bases and J by 8 bases, 6 bases remained unmatched. The CDR3: CASSSRTGEEKLFF. CDR3 sequence (DNA): TGTGCCAGTAGTTCCCGGACAGGGGAGGAAAAACTGTTTTTT.

Comment on this clone: At one end, the junction sequence differs from germline, possibly due to a read error. The rearrangement joins TRBV27 to TRBJ1-2; perhaps TRBD1 as D (5 bases). The CDR3 loop spans 14 amino acids. From germline, CDR1 is MNHEY and CDR2 SMNVEV (reference sequence). This CDR3 reads CASSLSQGGYGYPF. CDR3 in DNA: TGTGCCAGCAGTTTATCTCAGGGTGGCTATGGCTACCCCTTC.

V is TRBV5-1 and J is TRBJ1-3; D ambiguous. Trimming removed 0 bases from V and 1 base from J, with 8 bases in between. Germline V gene sequence: CDR1 SGHRS, CDR2 YFSETQ. The CDR3 totals 15 residues. The CDR3 sequence: CASSLDPGSGNTIYF. The CDR3 DNA follows: TGCGCCAGCAGCTTGGATCCGGGGTCTGGAAACACCATATATTTT.

The chain is built from TRBV14 and TRBJ2-3, with unresolved D. Trimming cost V 6 bases and J 3 bases, with 13 bases left between them. Germline V lookup: CDR1 SGHDN, CDR2 FVKESK. CDR3 length equals 14 residues. The CDR3 region has the DNA TGTGCCAGCAGTCTGGGCTTTCGTACAGATACGCAGTATTTT. Its translation: CASSLGFRTDTQYF.

This sequence joins TRBV6-5 and TRBJ1-1; D is unresolved. V lost 6 bases and J lost 1, with 15 bases in between. The CDR3 is 15 residues long. Germline V gives CDR1 MNHEY, CDR2 SVGAGI. The CDR3 nucleotides are TGTGCCAGCAGCCCCCCGTCCGCGGGGAACACTGAAGCTTTCTTT. It yields the protein CASSPPSAGNTEAFF.

With regard to this clone: Germline is not matched at one junction end, which may reflect a read error. The rearrangement uses TRBV6-6 and TRBJ2-5; 10 bases are shared with TRBD1. CDR3 length: 16 residues. Germline V gene data show CDR1 as MNHNY and CDR2 as SVGAGI (reference sequence). CDR3 nucleotide sequence: TGTGCCTGCAGTTACTCGAGGGGACAGGGGCCAGAGACCCAGTACTTC. It yields the protein CACSYSRGQGPETQYF.

The chain combines TRBV11-2 with TRBJ2-1; 8 bases map to TRBD1. The CDR3 is made up of 14 amino acids. In germline, CDR1 is SGHAT, CDR2 FQNNGV. The J segment lost 10 bases and the V segment lost 6 bases, leaving 11 bases of the junction unmatched. The CDR3: CASRTGTGGHEQFF. CDR3 DNA sequence: TGTGCCAGCAGGACCGGGACAGGAGGTCACGAGCAGTTCTTC.

The genes are TRBV7-6 and TRBJ2-2, with 13 bases matching TRBD2. This CDR3 spans 16 amino acids. CDR1 and CDR2 from the germline V gene are SGHVS and FNYEAQ. V trimming: 5 bases; J trimming: 6 bases; junction bases outside the gene matches: 6. CDR3 residues: CASSLGTSGTAGELFF. CDR3 in DNA: TGTGCCAGCAGCCTCGGGACTAGCGGGACGGCCGGGGAGCTGTTTTTT. The entire variable domain, with the rest obtained from reference TRBV7-6 and TRBJ2-2, is as follows: GAGVSQSPRYKVTKRGQDVALRCDPISGHVSLYWYRQALGQGPEFLTYFNYEAQQDKSGLPNDRFSAERPEGSISTLTIQRTEQRDSAMYRCASSLGTSGTAGELFFGEGSRLTVL.

The CDR3 spells CSVEGAGFAFF. CDR3 bases: TGCAGCGTCGAGGGGGCAGGCTTTGCTTTCTTT. This chain joins TRBV29-1 and TRBJ1-1, with 7 nucleotides matching TRBD1. Germline trimming cut 6 bases from V and 11 bases from J; bases unmatched to any gene: 9. The CDR3 extends over 11 amino acids. Germline V CDR1 and CDR2: SQVTM, ANQGSEA.

The chain joins TRBV10-1 to TRBJ1-6; no reliable D call. The CDR3 is 13 residues long. CDR1 is WNHNN and CDR2 is SYGVQD in the germline V gene (reference sequence). V dropped 5 bases and J dropped 8 bases, with 10 bases sitting between them. The CDR3 DNA reads TGCGCCAGCAGTAAGGGAGTAGATTCACCCCTCCACTTT. As protein: CASSKGVDSPLHF.

V and J are TRBV30 and TRBJ2-7, with TRBD2 as a possible D gene (6 bases). Trimming cost V 5 bases and J 1 base, with 9 bases left between them. The CDR3 loop spans 12 amino acids. The germline V gene encodes CDR1 GTSNPN and CDR2 SVGIG (reference sequence). CDR3 nucleotides: TGTGCCTGGTTAGGGACTTCCTACGAGCAGTACTTC. The encoded protein is CAWLGTSYEQYF.

CDR3 DNA: TGCAGCGTTGACCAGGGGGCTGGGGCCAACGTCCTGACTTTC. Translated, it gives CSVDQGAGANVLTF. The chain uses TRBV29-1 and TRBJ2-6; 7 nucleotides line up with TRBD1. The CDR3 runs 14 residues. Germline-derived CDR1 and CDR2 are SQVTM and ANQGSEA. Trimming cost V 3 bases and J 2 bases; bases outside gene matches: 1.

As regards this clone: This sample includes further DNA sequences coding for the same CDR3. This chain links TRBV5-1 with TRBJ2-4, with 8 bases matching TRBD1. After removal of 4 bases from V and 11 bases from J, the junction contained 23 bases not matched to a gene. The CDR3 totals 18 residues. Germline V CDR1 and CDR2: SGHRS, YFSETQ. The CDR3 bases are TGCGCCAGCAGCCTGGTTGGCTTTTCCAGGGGGCGCGTGGGGCTTCAGTACTTC. Its protein is CASSLVGFSRGRVGLQYF.